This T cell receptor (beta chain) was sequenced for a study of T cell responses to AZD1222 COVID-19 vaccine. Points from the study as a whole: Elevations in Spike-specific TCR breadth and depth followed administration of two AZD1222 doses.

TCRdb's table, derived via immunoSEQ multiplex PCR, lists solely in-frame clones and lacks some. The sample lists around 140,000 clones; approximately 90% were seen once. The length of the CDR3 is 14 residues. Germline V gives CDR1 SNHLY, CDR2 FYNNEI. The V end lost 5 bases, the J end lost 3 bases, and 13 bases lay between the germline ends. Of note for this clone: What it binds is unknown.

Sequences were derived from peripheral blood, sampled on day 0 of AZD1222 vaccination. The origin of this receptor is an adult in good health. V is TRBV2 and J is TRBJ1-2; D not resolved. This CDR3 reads CASSPKVEYYGYTF. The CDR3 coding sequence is TGTGCCAGCAGTCCCAAGGTAGAGTACTATGGCTACACCTTC. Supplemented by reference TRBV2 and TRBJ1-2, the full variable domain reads EPEVTQTPSHQVTQMGQEVILRCVPISNHLYFYWYRQILGQKVEFLVSFYNNEISEKSEIFDDQFSVERPDGSNFTLKIRSTKLEDSAMYFCASSPKVEYYGYTFGSGTRLTVV.